This T cell receptor beta chain comes out of a study of blood T cell repertoires in COVID-19. Germline V gene sequence: CDR1 GTSNPN, CDR2 SVGIG (reference sequence). V lost 0 bases, J lost 7 bases, and 4 bases stayed unmatched. The CDR3 has 13 residues. Only in-frame clones appear in the TCRdb table, and some are missing; sequencing was by immunoSEQ multiplex PCR. The sample lists around 100,000 clones, roughly 92% occurring once. The chain recombines TRBV30 with TRBJ1-1; 8 bases map to TRBD1. The receptor comes from a man aged 65 to 79 with acute or convalescent COVID-19. The sample consisted of peripheral blood. In DNA form, the CDR3 reads TGTGCCTGGAGTGTACAGGGGGTCGATGAAGCTTTCTTT. Amino acid sequence: CAWSVQGVDEAFF.